This T cell receptor beta chain was found in a study of T-cell memory formation after mild COVID-19. Study results and limitations: Largely, contracting CD4+ clones fell within CM and EM, and contracting CD8+ clones within EMRA.

CDR3 length equals 14 residues. With V trimmed by 4 bases and J by 3 bases, 5 bases remained unmatched. Germline-derived CDR1 and CDR2 are SEHNR and FQNEAQ (reference sequence). TCRdb called the 5' RACE reads again in MiXCR, with one record for every CDR3 protein. The table records roughly 500,000 distinct CDR3 sequences, roughly 21% of them present only once. Comment on this clonotype: Its antigen is currently unknown.

The source material was PBMCs or a T cell subset sorted from them (not recorded which). This receptor was identified in an adult woman who had mild COVID-19 (a few samples of this study predate the infection). Cell type and time point are not known. The V and J genes are TRBV7-9 and TRBJ2-7, with 8 bases aligning to TRBD2. The CDR3 DNA sequence: TGTGCCAGCAGCTCGGGGACTAGGTTCTACGAGCAGTACTTC. Its protein product is CASSSGTRFYEQYF.